This TCR beta chain is from a study of regulatory T cells in long-lasting Graves disease. Study as a whole: Antithyroid drugs had been given to newly diagnosed Graves' patients for under 3 months.

Time point given: newly diagnosed GD, antithyroid drugs for less than 3 months. From PBMCs, RNA was extracted and then used to make the TCR library. Arm-PCR with iRepertoire HTBI primers amplified the CDR3 regions for these TCR beta libraries. TCRdb itself ran the multiplex PCR reads through MiXCR, one entry per CDR3 protein. Among under 400,000 distinct CDR3 sequences listed, roughly 17% were seen once. Deletions cut 3 bases from V and 8 bases from J, with 16 bases between. The CDR3 consists of 14 residues. The germline V gene has CDR1 DFQATT and CDR2 SNEGSKA (reference sequence). This clonotype has a count of ten or more. In addition, the sample was reused for a study of T cells in Graves' hyperthyroidism and ophthalmopathy.

The chain carries TRBV20-1 and TRBJ1-4; weak D call: TRBD1 (5 bases). Sample: peripheral blood mononuclear cells (PBMCs), taken at new diagnosis, from a patient treated with antithyroid drugs. The TCR comes from a man between 40 and 49 years old with Graves disease. The CDR3 DNA follows: TGCAGTGCTAGCGATCGCAGGGCAGACGAAAAACTGTTTTTT. This gives the protein CSASDRRADEKLFF.